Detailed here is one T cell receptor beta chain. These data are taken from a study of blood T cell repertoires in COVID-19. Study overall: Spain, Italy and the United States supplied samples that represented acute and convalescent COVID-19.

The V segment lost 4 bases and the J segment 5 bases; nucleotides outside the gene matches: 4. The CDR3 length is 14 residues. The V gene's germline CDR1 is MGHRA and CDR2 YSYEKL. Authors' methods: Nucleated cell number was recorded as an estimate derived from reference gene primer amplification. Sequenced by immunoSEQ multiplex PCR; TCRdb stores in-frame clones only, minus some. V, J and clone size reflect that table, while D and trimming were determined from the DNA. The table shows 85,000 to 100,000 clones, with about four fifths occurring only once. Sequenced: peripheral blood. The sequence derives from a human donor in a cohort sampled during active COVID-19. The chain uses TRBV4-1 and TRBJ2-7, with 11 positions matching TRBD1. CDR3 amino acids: CASSRGTGGNEQYF. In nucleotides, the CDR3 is TGCGCCAGCAGCCGAGGGACAGGGGGGAACGAGCAGTACTTC.